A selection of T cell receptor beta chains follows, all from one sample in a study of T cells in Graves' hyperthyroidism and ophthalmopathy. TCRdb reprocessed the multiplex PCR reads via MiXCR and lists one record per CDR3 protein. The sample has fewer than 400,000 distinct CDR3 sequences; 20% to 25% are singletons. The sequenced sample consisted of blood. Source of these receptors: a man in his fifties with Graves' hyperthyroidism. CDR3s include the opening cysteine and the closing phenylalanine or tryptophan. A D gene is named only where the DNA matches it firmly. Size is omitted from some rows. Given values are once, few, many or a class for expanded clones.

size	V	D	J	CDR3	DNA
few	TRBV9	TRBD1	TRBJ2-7	CASSGQGGVYEQYF	TGTGCCAGCAGCGGACAGGGTGGGGTCTACGAGCAGTACTTC
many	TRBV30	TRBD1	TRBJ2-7	CAWTTGQGATYEQYF	TGTGCCTGGACAACGGGACAGGGGGCTACCTACGAGCAGTACTTC
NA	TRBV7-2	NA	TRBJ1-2	CAGSLAAGGQYRQGYTF	TGTGCCGGCAGCTTAGCGGCGGGTGGGCAGTACCGCCAGGGCTACACCTTC
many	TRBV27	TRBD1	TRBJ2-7	CASSLDTPGTGGWEQYF	TGTGCCAGCAGTTTAGATACTCCCGGGACAGGGGGTTGGGAGCAGTACTTC
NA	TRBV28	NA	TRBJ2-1	CASSFRMVERGQFF	TGTGCCAGCAGTTTTCGTATGGTGGAGCGTGGGCAGTTCTTC
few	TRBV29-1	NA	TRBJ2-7	CSASVGVYEQYF	TGCAGCGCTTCGGTCGGGGTCTACGAGCAGTACTTC
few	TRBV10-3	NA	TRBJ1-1	CAISGEFNTEAFF	TGTGCCATCAGTGGAGAGTTTAACACTGAAGCTTTCTTT
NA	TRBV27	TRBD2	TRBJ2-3	CASSSSLSGGVGTDTQYF	TGTGCCAGCAGTTCCAGCCTAAGCGGGGGCGTGGGTACAGATACGCAGTATTTT
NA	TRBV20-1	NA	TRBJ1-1	CSARKPGTNTEAFF	TGCAGTGCTAGGAAGCCAGGGACGAACACTGAAGCTTTCTTT
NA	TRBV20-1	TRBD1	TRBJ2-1	CSANEPGQGGEQFF	TGCAGTGCTAACGAGCCGGGACAGGGGGGTGAGCAGTTCTTC
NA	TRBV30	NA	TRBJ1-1	CAWRLQLGAFF	TGTGCCTGGAGGCTACAGTTAGGAGCTTTCTTT
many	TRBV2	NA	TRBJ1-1	CASRPLRRGSDTEAFF	TGTGCCAGCAGACCTCTTAGGAGGGGTTCGGACACTGAAGCTTTCTTT
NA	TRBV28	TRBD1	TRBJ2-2	CASRFGQVGTGELFF	TGTGCCAGCAGGTTCGGACAGGTTGGGACCGGGGAGCTGTTTTTT
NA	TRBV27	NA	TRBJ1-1	CASKATEAFF	TGTGCCAGCAAAGCCACTGAAGCTTTCTTT
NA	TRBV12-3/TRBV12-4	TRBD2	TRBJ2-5	CASSLFPGGQETQYF	TGTGCCAGCAGTTTATTTCCGGGAGGCCAAGAGACCCAGTACTTC
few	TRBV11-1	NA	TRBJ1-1	CASSPTVKGEAFF	TGTGCCAGCAGCCCGACAGTCAAGGGTGAAGCTTTCTTT
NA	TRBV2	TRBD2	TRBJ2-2	CASRPTSGGTGELFF	TGTGCCAGCAGGCCGACTAGCGGGGGCACCGGGGAGCTGTTTTTT
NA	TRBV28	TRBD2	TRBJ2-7	CASSLWTSGSSEQYF	TGTGCCAGCAGTTTATGGACTAGCGGGAGCTCCGAGCAGTACTTC
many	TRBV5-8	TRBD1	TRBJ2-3	CASSLGTGRTDTQYF	TGTGCCAGCAGCCTAGGGACAGGCAGGACAGATACGCAGTATTTT
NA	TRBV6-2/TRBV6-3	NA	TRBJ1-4	CAIMKRQNEKLFF	TGTGCCATCATGAAAAGGCAGAATGAAAAACTGTTTTTT
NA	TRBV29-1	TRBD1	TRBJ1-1	CSVVRTGNTEAFF	TGCAGCGTTGTTCGGACAGGGAACACTGAAGCTTTCTTT
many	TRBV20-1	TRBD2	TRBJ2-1	CSASGTSGSDEQFF	TGCAGTGCCTCGGGGACTAGCGGGAGCGATGAGCAGTTCTTC
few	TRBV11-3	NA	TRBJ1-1	CASSLGPGEAFF	TGTGCCAGTAGTTTGGGTCCAGGTGAAGCTTTCTTT
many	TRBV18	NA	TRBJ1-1	CASSPMGEAFF	TGTGCCAGCTCACCAATGGGGGAAGCTTTCTTT
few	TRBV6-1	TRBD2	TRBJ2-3	CASSGPSGGGPWDTQYF	TGTGCCAGCAGTGGCCCATCGGGGGGAGGGCCCTGGGATACGCAGTATTTT
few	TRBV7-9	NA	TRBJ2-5	CASTLARGETQYF	TGTGCCAGCACCCTGGCCCGTGGTGAGACCCAGTACTTC
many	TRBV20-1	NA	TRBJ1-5	CSAREREDQPQHF	TGCAGTGCTAGAGAGAGGGAAGATCAGCCCCAGCATTTT
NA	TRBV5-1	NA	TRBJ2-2	CASSPNWVGELFF	TGCGCCAGCAGCCCAAACTGGGTCGGGGAGCTGTTTTTT
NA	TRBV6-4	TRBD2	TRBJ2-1	CASGAGGYEQFF	TGTGCCAGCGGGGCGGGAGGTTATGAGCAGTTCTTC
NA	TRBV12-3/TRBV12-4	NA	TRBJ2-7	CASSERPHEQYF	TGTGCCAGCAGTGAGAGGCCCCACGAGCAGTACTTC
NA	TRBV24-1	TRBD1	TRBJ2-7	CATSDPGTGSYEQYF	TGTGCCACCAGTGACCCAGGGACAGGGTCTTACGAGCAGTACTTC
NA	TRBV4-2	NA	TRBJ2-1	CASSQDGASQDEQFF	TGTGCCAGCAGCCAAGACGGGGCTAGTCAGGATGAGCAGTTCTTC
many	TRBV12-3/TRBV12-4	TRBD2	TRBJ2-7	CASSPGLAGAYEQYF	TGTGCCAGCAGCCCGGGACTAGCGGGAGCCTACGAGCAGTACTTC
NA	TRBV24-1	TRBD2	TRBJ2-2	CATSERTRGQRANTGELFF	TGTGCCACCAGTGAAAGGACTAGGGGCCAAAGGGCGAACACCGGGGAGCTGTTTTTT
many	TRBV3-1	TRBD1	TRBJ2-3	CASSQSSWGQADTDTQYF	TGTGCCAGCAGCCAGAGCTCGTGGGGACAGGCGGACACAGATACGCAGTATTTT
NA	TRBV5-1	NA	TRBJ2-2	CASSPPLGGGELFF	TGCGCCAGCAGCCCACCCCTGGGTGGTGGGGAGCTGTTTTTT
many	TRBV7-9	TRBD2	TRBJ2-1	CASSLGTSGNVHEQFF	TGTGCCAGCAGCTTAGGGACTAGCGGGAATGTCCATGAGCAGTTCTTC
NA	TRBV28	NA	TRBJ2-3	CASSPRGTTYRLFTDTQYF	TGTGCCAGCAGTCCCCGAGGGACCACTTATCGATTATTCACAGATACGCAGTATTTT
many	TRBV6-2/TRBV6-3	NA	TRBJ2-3	CASRLALGLTDTQYF	TGTGCCAGCAGACTAGCTTTGGGGTTGACAGATACGCAGTATTTT
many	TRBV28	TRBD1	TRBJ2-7	CASRSRGLSYEQYF	TGTGCCAGCAGGTCCAGGGGGCTGTCCTACGAGCAGTACTTC
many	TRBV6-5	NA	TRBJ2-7	CASSYRAGVSYEQYF	TGTGCCAGCAGTTACCGTGCAGGGGTTAGCTACGAGCAGTACTTC
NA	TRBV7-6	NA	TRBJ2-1	CASSRDSGPYNEQFF	TGTGCCAGCAGCCGCGACAGCGGGCCTTACAATGAGCAGTTCTTC
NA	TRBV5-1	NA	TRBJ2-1	CASRQESDEQFF	TGCGCCAGCAGACAGGAATCGGATGAGCAGTTCTTC
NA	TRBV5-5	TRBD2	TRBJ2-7	CASSRLAGAGEQYF	TGTGCCAGCAGCCGACTAGCGGGAGCGGGCGAGCAGTACTTC
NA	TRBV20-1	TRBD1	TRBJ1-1	CSATGQGPRTEAFF	TGCAGTGCTACAGGACAGGGGCCGAGGACTGAAGCTTTCTTT
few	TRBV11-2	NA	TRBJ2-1	CASSLEWTPNEQFF	TGTGCCAGCAGCTTAGAGTGGACTCCAAATGAGCAGTTCTTC
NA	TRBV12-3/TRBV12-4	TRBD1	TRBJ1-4	CASSFGTGQGEKLFF	TGTGCCAGCAGTTTCGGGACAGGGCAGGGAGAAAAACTGTTTTTT